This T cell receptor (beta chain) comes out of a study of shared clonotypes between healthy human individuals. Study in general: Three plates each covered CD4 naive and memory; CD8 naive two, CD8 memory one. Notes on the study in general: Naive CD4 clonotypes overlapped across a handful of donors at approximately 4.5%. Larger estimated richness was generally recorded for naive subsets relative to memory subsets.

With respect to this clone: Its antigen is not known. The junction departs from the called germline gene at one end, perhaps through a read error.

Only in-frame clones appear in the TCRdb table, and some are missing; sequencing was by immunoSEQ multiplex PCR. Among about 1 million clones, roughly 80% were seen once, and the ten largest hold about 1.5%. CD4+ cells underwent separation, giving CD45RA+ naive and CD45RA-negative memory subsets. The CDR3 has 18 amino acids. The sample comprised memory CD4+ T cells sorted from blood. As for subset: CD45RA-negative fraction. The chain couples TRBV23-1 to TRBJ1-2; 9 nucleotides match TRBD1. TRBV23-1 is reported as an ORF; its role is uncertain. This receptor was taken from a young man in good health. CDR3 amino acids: CASSQLAGQGLRNYGYTF. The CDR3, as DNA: TGCGCCAGCAGCCAATTGGCCGGACAGGGGTTAAGGAACTATGGCTACACCTTC.